The rows below give T cell receptor beta chains drawn from one sample of a study of siplizumab effects on memory and regulatory T cells. The method was immunoSEQ multiplex PCR; TCRdb's version includes in-frame clones alone and lacks a portion of them. The table records 99,000 or so clones, over 90% of them present only once. Sequencing used Tregs sorted from blood. The receptors originated from a human donor in good health. CDR3s include the opening cysteine and the closing phenylalanine or tryptophan. The order of the fields is clone size, V gene, D gene, J gene, CDR3 DNA, CDR3 protein. A D gene is named only where the DNA matches it firmly. Some rows mark clone size as missing; the rest say once, few, many or name a class of expanded clone.

size: .
V: TRBV6-5
D: .
J: TRBJ1-5
DNA: TGTGCCAGCAGTCCGGGGGGCTACAATCAGCCCCAGCATTTT
CDR3: CASSPGGYNQPQHF

size: .
V: TRBV4-1
D: TRBD1
J: TRBJ1-1
DNA: TGCGCCAGCAGCCCCCGGACAGGGGGCAAAGTTGCTTTCTTT
CDR3: CASSPRTGGKVAFF

size: .
V: TRBV10-2
D: .
J: TRBJ1-4
DNA: TGCGCCAGTAGGGGTCGTAGTGAAAAACTGTTTTTT
CDR3: CASRGRSEKLFF

size: .
V: TRBV4-1
D: TRBD2
J: TRBJ2-5
DNA: TGCGCCAGCAGCCAAGATAGAACTAGCGGGACCCGGAGGAAGACCCAGTACTTC
CDR3: CASSQDRTSGTRRKTQYF

size: .
V: TRBV15
D: .
J: TRBJ2-7
DNA: TGTGCCACCAGCAGAGAGCCCAGCTACGAGCAGTACTTC
CDR3: CATSREPSYEQYF

size: .
V: TRBV5-6
D: .
J: TRBJ1-5
DNA: TGTGCCAGCAGCTCCGGACAGAGCAATCAGCCCCAGCATTTT
CDR3: CASSSGQSNQPQHF

size: .
V: TRBV11-2
D: .
J: TRBJ1-2
DNA: TGTGCCAGCAGCTTGAAGGGCTACACCTTC
CDR3: CASSLKGYTF

size: .
V: TRBV11-2
D: .
J: TRBJ2-1
DNA: TGTGCCAGCAGCCTCCGTAGCGGCTCTTACAATGAGCAGTTCTTC
CDR3: CASSLRSGSYNEQFF

size: .
V: TRBV5-1
D: .
J: TRBJ1-1
DNA: TGCGCCAGCAGCTTGACACGTAACACTGAAGCTTTCTTT
CDR3: CASSLTRNTEAFF

size: .
V: TRBV9
D: .
J: TRBJ2-3
DNA: TGTGCCAGCAGCGTAGGGACTACGCGGACACGGTCCGCAGATACGCAGTATTTT
CDR3: CASSVGTTRTRSADTQYF

size: .
V: TRBV19
D: .
J: TRBJ2-7
DNA: TGTGCCAGTAGTCCGGGACCTTGGGTCGAGCAGTACTTC
CDR3: CASSPGPWVEQYF

size: .
V: TRBV10-3
D: .
J: TRBJ1-1
DNA: TGTGCCCACTCTAGGGGTCTTGGGGCTGAAGCTTTCTTT
CDR3: CAHSRGLGAEAFF

size: .
V: TRBV27
D: .
J: TRBJ1-5
DNA: TGTGCCAGCAGTTTATCGATGGGGTCGGGCAATCAGCCCCAGCATTTT
CDR3: CASSLSMGSGNQPQHF

size: once
V: TRBV10-3
D: .
J: TRBJ1-1
DNA: TGTGCCAGCGGAAACAGTGCGGGGGCGAACACTGAAGCTTTCTTT
CDR3: CASGNSAGANTEAFF

size: .
V: TRBV6-6
D: TRBD1
J: TRBJ2-3
DNA: TGTGCCAGCAGTTACGTCCCGGGACAGACATCAGATACGCAGTATTTT
CDR3: CASSYVPGQTSDTQYF

size: once
V: TRBV19
D: .
J: TRBJ2-1
DNA: TGTGCCAGTAAGTGGGAGCCTAACTACAATGAGCAGTTCTTC
CDR3: CASKWEPNYNEQFF

size: .
V: TRBV6-6
D: .
J: TRBJ2-5
DNA: TGTGCCAGCAGCCCCGGGACTTCCAGACGTGCGTCCCAGTACTTC
CDR3: CASSPGTSRRASQYF

size: .
V: TRBV19
D: .
J: TRBJ2-6
DNA: TGTGCCAGTAGTATGGAAAGTGGGGCCAACGTCCTGACTTTC
CDR3: CASSMESGANVLTF

size: .
V: TRBV29-1
D: .
J: TRBJ1-1
DNA: TGCAGCGTTTTTCGCGGCACTGAAGCTTTCTTT
CDR3: CSVFRGTEAFF

size: .
V: TRBV4-1
D: TRBD1
J: TRBJ1-2
DNA: TGCGCCAGCAGCCCTAAAGCGACAGGGGGTTGGGGCTATGGCTACACCTTC
CDR3: CASSPKATGGWGYGYTF

size: .
V: TRBV6-5
D: TRBD2
J: TRBJ2-7
DNA: TGTGCCAGCAGAGGACTAGCGGGAGTTCACGAGCAGTACTTC
CDR3: CASRGLAGVHEQYF

size: .
V: TRBV18
D: TRBD2
J: TRBJ2-7
DNA: TGTGCCAGCTCACCATACGCGGGGGAAACGGGGGACGAGCAGTACTTC
CDR3: CASSPYAGETGDEQYF

size: .
V: TRBV9
D: .
J: TRBJ2-7
DNA: TGTGCCAGCAGCGTAGGGGGTAGCTCGGTCTACGAGCAGTACTTC
CDR3: CASSVGGSSVYEQYF

size: .
V: TRBV19
D: .
J: TRBJ1-5
DNA: TGTGCCAGTACCATTGGCCGGGGCAGCAATCAGCCCCAGCATTTT
CDR3: CASTIGRGSNQPQHF

size: .
V: TRBV7-8
D: .
J: TRBJ2-7
DNA: TGTGCCAGCAGCTTAACTGTCTACGAGCAGTACTTC
CDR3: CASSLTVYEQYF

size: .
V: TRBV7-9
D: .
J: TRBJ1-1
DNA: TGTGCCAGCAGCGTACATGAGAACACTGAAGCTTTCTTT
CDR3: CASSVHENTEAFF

size: .
V: TRBV9
D: TRBD2
J: TRBJ2-1
DNA: TGTGCCAGCAGCATTGGACTAGCGGGGATAAACAATGAGCAGTTCTTC
CDR3: CASSIGLAGINNEQFF

size: once
V: TRBV4-2
D: .
J: TRBJ2-1
DNA: TGTGCCAGCAGCCAAGATGGGTACGAACGAGGTGAGCAGTTCTTC
CDR3: CASSQDGYERGEQFF

size: .
V: TRBV6-1
D: TRBD1
J: TRBJ2-1
DNA: TGTGCCAGCAGTGTTGGGACAGTATCCTACAATGAGCAGTTCTTC
CDR3: CASSVGTVSYNEQFF

size: .
V: TRBV30
D: .
J: TRBJ2-2
DNA: TGTGCCTGGAGGAGGTGGGGGGCCCTGGGGACCGGGGAGCTGTTTTTT
CDR3: CAWRRWGALGTGELFF

size: .
V: TRBV2
D: .
J: TRBJ1-6
DNA: TGTGCCAGCAGTTACAGGTTGGGGGATTCACCCCTCCACTTT
CDR3: CASSYRLGDSPLHF

size: once
V: TRBV7-6
D: .
J: TRBJ1-4
DNA: TGTGCCAGCAGCCGGAGCAGCGGGGTAACTAATGAAAAACTGTTTTTT
CDR3: CASSRSSGVTNEKLFF

size: .
V: TRBV5-6
D: .
J: TRBJ1-1
DNA: TGTGCCAGCAGCTTGATTGCCCGGAGGGCTGAAGCTTTCTTT
CDR3: CASSLIARRAEAFF

size: .
V: TRBV14
D: TRBD2
J: TRBJ2-7
DNA: TGTGCCAGCAGCCAACGGGAGGGTTGGGAGCAGTACTTC
CDR3: CASSQREGWEQYF

size: .
V: TRBV11-3
D: TRBD2
J: TRBJ2-2
DNA: TGTGCCAGCAGAGGCGGGAGAGGCGGGGAGCTGTTTTTT
CDR3: CASRGGRGGELFF

size: .
V: TRBV5-1
D: .
J: TRBJ2-7
DNA: TGCGCCAGCAGCTTGGCCCGGGACTCTACCTACGAGCAGTACTTC
CDR3: CASSLARDSTYEQYF

size: .
V: TRBV18
D: .
J: TRBJ1-3
DNA: TGTGCCAGCTCACAATCACGGGCAGACTCTGGAAACACCATATATTTT
CDR3: CASSQSRADSGNTIYF

size: .
V: TRBV29-1
D: .
J: TRBJ2-5
DNA: TGCAGCGCCAGACAAGAGACCCAGTACTTC
CDR3: CSARQETQYF

size: .
V: TRBV9
D: .
J: TRBJ2-1
DNA: TGTGCCAGCAGCGTCGGAACAGGACTATACAATGAGCAGTTCTTC
CDR3: CASSVGTGLYNEQFF

size: .
V: TRBV9
D: .
J: TRBJ2-7
DNA: TGTGCCAGCAGCGTAGCCCCAGCCACCTACGAGCAGTACTTC
CDR3: CASSVAPATYEQYF

size: few
V: TRBV2
D: .
J: TRBJ1-1
DNA: TGTGCCAGCAGTGGCCTTCGAGCTTTCTTT
CDR3: CASSGLRAFF

size: .
V: TRBV19
D: TRBD1
J: TRBJ2-1
DNA: TGTGCCAGTAGTCGGGCGCAGGGGGCTGGTGAGCAGTTCTTC
CDR3: CASSRAQGAGEQFF

size: .
V: TRBV20-1
D: .
J: TRBJ1-1
DNA: TGCAGTGCTAGGCTGAACACTGAAGCTTTCTTT
CDR3: CSARLNTEAFF

size: .
V: TRBV9
D: .
J: TRBJ1-1
DNA: TGTGCCAGCAGCCCCGGGCCCGCCGGGGGTGAAGCTTTCTTT
CDR3: CASSPGPAGGEAFF

size: .
V: TRBV6-1
D: .
J: TRBJ2-7
DNA: TGTGCCAGCACCGGGTCCCGGGAGATAGCCTACGAGCAGTACTTC
CDR3: CASTGSREIAYEQYF

size: once
V: TRBV5-1
D: TRBD2
J: TRBJ2-5
DNA: TGCGCCAGCAGCAGTAGCGGGGGGGCGGCCCAGTACTTC
CDR3: CASSSSGGAAQYF

size: .
V: TRBV15
D: TRBD2
J: TRBJ2-1
DNA: TGTGCCACCAGCAGAGGAAGCGGGAGAGGAAACAATGAGCAGTTCTTC
CDR3: CATSRGSGRGNNEQFF

size: few
V: TRBV14
D: .
J: TRBJ1-2
DNA: TGTGCCAGCAGCCAGGGGGGGTATGGCTACACCTTC
CDR3: CASSQGGYGYTF

size: .
V: TRBV29-1
D: TRBD1
J: TRBJ1-1
DNA: TGCAGCGTTAACAGGGGATTCTTCTCTGAAGCTTTCTTT
CDR3: CSVNRGFFSEAFF